These 21 T cell receptor beta chains came from one sample sequenced in a study of blood T cell repertoires in COVID-19. TCRdb's copy holds only in-frame clones and misses some; the assay was immunoSEQ multiplex PCR. Seen here are 150,000 to 200,000 clones, about 70% observed once, and the top ten hold approximately 9%. Sequencing input: peripheral blood. The receptors were sampled from a woman aged 50 to 65 with active or convalescent COVID-19.

This clone was picked up a small number of times. The CDR3 protein is CASSFDIYNEQFF. The CDR3 nucleotides are TGTGCCAGTAGTTTCGACATATACAATGAGCAGTTCTTC. The chain carries TRBV19 and TRBJ2-1, with D unclear. The V gene lost 5 bases and the J gene lost 4 bases, with 9 bases spanning the gap. The CDR3 sequence is 13 residues long. Germline V gives CDR1 LNHDA, CDR2 SQIVND (reference sequence).

This chain connects TRBV19 to TRBJ2-2; tentatively, D is TRBD1 (5 bases). Trimming left V 3 bases short and J 0 bases short, with 14 bases between. This CDR3 spans 17 amino acids. Germline lookup yields CDR1 LNHDA and CDR2 SQIVND (reference sequence). The CDR3 protein is CASSISPGSANTGELFF. The CDR3 region has the DNA TGTGCCAGTAGTATTTCCCCAGGGTCAGCGAACACCGGGGAGCTGTTTTTT.

The chain couples TRBV7-6 to TRBJ1-3; D is unclear. The CDR3 is made up of 17 amino acids. The germline V gene encodes CDR1 SGHVS and CDR2 FNYEAQ. Trimming took 0 bases from V and 0 from J, leaving 12 bases between them. This chain's CDR3 is CASSLASAASSGNTIYF. In DNA form, the CDR3 reads TGTGCCAGCAGCTTAGCGTCAGCGGCGAGCTCTGGAAACACCATATATTTT.

The chain combines TRBV10-3 with TRBJ1-2; D perhaps matches TRBD1 (6 bases). Trimming pared 0 bases from V and 3 bases from J, leaving 17 bases between. This CDR3 spans 17 amino acids. The germline V gene encodes CDR1 ENHRY and CDR2 SYGVKD. CDR3 protein: CAISESVPRGADYGYTF. The CDR3 DNA is TGTGCCATCAGTGAGTCAGTCCCCAGGGGCGCTGACTATGGCTACACCTTC.

This clone was seen only a few times. The chain is built from TRBV19 and TRBJ2-2; the D is unclear. The CDR3 extends over 12 amino acids. Trimming cost V 3 bases and J 5 bases, with 4 bases left between them. Germline V CDR1 and CDR2: LNHDA, SQIVND (reference sequence). In DNA, the CDR3 is TGTGCCAGTAGTATCGGGACCGGGGAGCTGTTTTTT. Its protein product is CASSIGTGELFF. Full variable domain (remainder filled in from reference TRBV19 and TRBJ2-2): DGGITQSPKYLFRKEGQNVTLSCEQNLNHDAMYWYRQDPGQGLRLIYYSQIVNDFQKGDIAEGYSVSREKKESFPLTVTSAQKNPTAFYLCASSIGTGELFFGEGSRLTVL.

The CDR3 protein is CASSLVSGKGYTF. Here the CDR3 DNA reads TGTGCCAGCAGTTTAGTATCGGGAAAGGGCTACACCTTC. The J gene is TRBJ1-2, the V gene TRBV28; D call uncertain. This CDR3 is built from 13 residues. V lost 2 bases and J lost 8, with 12 bases in between. Germline lookup yields CDR1 MDHEN and CDR2 SYDVKM.

The chain recombines TRBV6-2 or TRBV6-3 with TRBJ2-7, with D perhaps TRBD2 (6 bases). Germline assignment: CDR1 MNHEY and CDR2 SVGEGT. The CDR3 is 13 residues long. Between the trimmed V and J ends, which lost 6 bases and 4 bases, there was a span of 13 bases. CDR3 in DNA: TGTGCCAGCAGCTGGGACTCCGGATACGAGCAGTACTTC. Translating gives CASSWDSGYEQYF.

The rearrangement uses TRBV20-1 and TRBJ1-2; D is perhaps TRBD1 (5 bases). The V gene's germline CDR1 is DFQATT and CDR2 SNEGSKA (reference sequence). CDR3 length equals 11 residues. The CDR3 sequence is CMGPTANGYTF. The CDR3 DNA is TGCATGGGGCCTACAGCGAATGGCTACACCTTC.

This clone was seen a handful of times. This chain connects TRBV9 to TRBJ1-5; 8 bases are a match to TRBD1. The V gene's germline CDR1 is SGDLS and CDR2 YYNGEE. CDR3 length: 15 amino acids. V lost 0 bases to trimming and J lost 6 bases; unmatched junction nucleotides: 5. The DNA of the CDR3 is TGTGCCAGCAGCGTAGGGACAGGGAGGGGTCAGCCCCAGCATTTT. Its protein product is CASSVGTGRGQPQHF.

This clone was seen just once. The chain couples TRBV7-9 to TRBJ2-7, with TRBD1 as a possible D gene (5 bases). Trimming took off 5 bases at V and 6 bases at J, with 20 bases between the two ends. The CDR3 contains 15 residues. Germline CDR1 reads SEHNR; CDR2 reads FQNEAQ (reference sequence). The CDR3 region is CASSPILAGFGEQYF. The CDR3 region has the DNA TGTGCCAGCAGCCCAATCTTAGCAGGGTTCGGCGAGCAGTACTTC.

The rearrangement joins TRBV7-2 to TRBJ2-7, with D possibly TRBD2 on 5 matching bases. Trimming shortened V by 5 bases and J by 7 bases, and 18 bases separated the two germline ends. There are 14 residues in the CDR3. From germline, CDR1 is SGHTA and CDR2 FQGNSA. Here the CDR3 DNA reads TGTGCCAGCAGCAAAAGCGAGGGTTTGCGGGAGCAGTACTTC. It yields the protein CASSKSEGLREQYF.

The V call is TRBV19, the J call TRBJ2-3; D perhaps matches TRBD1 (6 bases). This CDR3 spans 15 amino acids. Trimming took off 4 bases at V and 6 bases at J, with 17 bases between the two ends. Germline CDR1 is LNHDA and CDR2 is SQIVND (reference sequence). CDR3 sequence: CASSKNRDNLDTQYF. CDR3 sequence (DNA): TGTGCCAGTAGTAAAAACCGGGACAACCTGGATACGCAGTATTTT.

The V call is TRBV19, the J call TRBJ2-2; 8 bases map to TRBD2. The trim removed 7 bases at V and 1 base at J, leaving 2 bases unmatched. The germline V gene has CDR1 LNHDA and CDR2 SQIVND (reference sequence). The CDR3 extends over 14 amino acids. DNA for the CDR3: TGTGCCAGTAAACGGGAGGGGAACACCGGGGAGCTGTTTTTT. Amino acids: CASKREGNTGELFF.

This chain connects TRBV7-2 to TRBJ2-3; 8 bases line up with TRBD2. CDR3 size: 16 residues. Germline V gene lookup returns CDR1 SGHTA and CDR2 FQGNSA. Trimming removed 5 bases from V and 2 bases from J; junction bases left unmatched: 9. Here the CDR3 DNA reads TGTGCCAGCAGCACGGGACTAGGGACTTTCACAGATACGCAGTATTTT. Its protein product is CASSTGLGTFTDTQYF.

V usage is TRBV27 and J usage is TRBJ1-2; unclear D gene. V was clipped by 3 bases and J by 5 bases, with 13 bases between them. Germline-derived CDR1 and CDR2 are MNHEY and SMNVEV (reference sequence). CDR3 size: 14 residues. CDR3 amino acids: CASSFKARGYGYTF. The CDR3 DNA reads TGTGCCAGCAGTTTTAAGGCCCGGGGTTATGGCTACACCTTC.

This clone came up once. The gene calls are TRBV7-2 and TRBJ2-7; D is unresolved. The CDR3 extends over 14 amino acids. Between the trimmed V and J ends, which lost 1 base and 3 bases, there was a span of 10 bases. Germline CDR1 SGHTA, CDR2 FQGNSA. The CDR3 loop is CASSLDPGNYEQYF. The CDR3 DNA follows: TGTGCCAGCAGCTTAGATCCAGGAAACTACGAGCAGTACTTC.

This chain joins TRBV7-2 and TRBJ1-4; unclear D gene. The CDR3 is 15 residues long. Trimming took off 5 bases at V and 0 bases at J, with 10 bases between the two ends. CDR1 is SGHTA, CDR2 FQGNSA, per germline. The CDR3 DNA follows: TGTGCCAGCAGCCGCTCCGGGACAACTAATGAAAAACTGTTTTTT. Translated: CASSRSGTTNEKLFF.

This clone was detected a few times. The chain combines TRBV20-1 with TRBJ1-5; TRBD1 matches at 10 bases. The V segment lost 3 bases and the J segment 1 base; nucleotides outside the gene matches: 9. There are 17 residues in the CDR3. CDR1 DFQATT and CDR2 SNEGSKA come from the germline V gene (reference sequence). The CDR3 DNA sequence: TGCAGTGCTAGTTCCGGGACAGGGGTCGGGAGCAATCAGCCCCAGCATTTT. Residues: CSASSGTGVGSNQPQHF.

The chain recombines TRBV7-9 with TRBJ1-4, with D uncertain. The germline V and J ends were trimmed by 4 bases and 0 bases, with 18 bases remaining between them. Germline V gene lookup returns CDR1 SEHNR and CDR2 FQNEAQ (reference sequence). This CDR3 contains 18 residues. As DNA, the CDR3 is TGTGCCAGCAGCTCCGGGGAGGTAGCCCTTGCAACTAATGAAAAACTGTTTTTT. Its translation: CASSSGEVALATNEKLFF.

V and J are TRBV6-2 or TRBV6-3 and TRBJ2-1; D perhaps matches TRBD2 (6 bases). V lost 5 bases, J lost 4 bases, and 12 bases lay in between. The CDR3 has 14 amino acids. CDR1 and CDR2 (germline): MNHEY, SVGEGT. Here the CDR3 reads CASSAGLEYNEQFF. The CDR3 DNA reads TGTGCCAGCAGTGCGGGGCTAGAGTACAATGAGCAGTTCTTC.

The gene calls are TRBV2 and TRBJ1-5, with D perhaps matching TRBD1 (6 bases). The CDR3 sequence is 14 residues long. Germline V gene data show CDR1 as SNHLY and CDR2 as FYNNEI. Between the trimmed V and J ends, which lost 8 bases and 3 bases, there was a span of 14 bases. CDR3 DNA sequence: TGTGCCAGCGGCCCAACAGGGCTCAATCAGCCCCAGCATTTT. This sequence encodes CASGPTGLNQPQHF.